The next 13 T cell receptor beta chains were all read from a single sample in a study of cytotoxic CD8 clonotypes in ibrutinib-treated CLL. TCRdb keeps only in-frame clones here, not all; method: immunoSEQ multiplex PCR. This repertoire shows about 160,000 clones, approximately 80% found once; its top ten account for roughly 2%. This specimen consisted of PBMCs, obtained after 12 months of ibrutinib treatment. These receptors all come from a human donor with chronic lymphocytic leukemia.

The chain recombines TRBV28 with TRBJ1-6; 8 bases are a match to TRBD1. The CDR3 runs 14 residues. CDR1 and CDR2 (germline): MDHEN, SYDVKM. Trimming removed 3 bases from V and 13 bases from J; junction bases left unmatched: 8. The CDR3 protein is CASSFRDRSLPLHF. The DNA for the CDR3 is TGTGCCAGCAGTTTCCGGGACAGGTCTCTTCCCCTCCACTTT.

The chain is built from TRBV29-1 and TRBJ2-2; 7 bases align to TRBD1. The J segment lost 14 bases and the V segment lost 4 bases, leaving 13 bases of the junction unmatched. CDR1 and CDR2 from the germline V gene are SQVTM and ANQGSEA. This CDR3 region has 13 residues. This CDR3 is CSVVVAGGISLFF. The CDR3, as DNA: TGCAGCGTTGTTGTCGCAGGGGGAATTTCTCTGTTTTTT.

The chain couples TRBV28 to TRBJ2-7, with TRBD2 matching 12 bases. CDR1 MDHEN and CDR2 SYDVKM come from the germline V gene. The CDR3 is made up of 16 amino acids. V lost 5 bases, J lost 2 bases, and 7 bases stayed unmatched. The CDR3 reads CASSMGTSGHAYEQYF. The CDR3 nucleotides are TGTGCCAGCAGTATGGGGACTAGCGGGCACGCCTACGAGCAGTACTTC.

In nucleotides, the CDR3 is TGTGCCAGTAGTTTGGGGGGGGAAGAGACCCAGTACTTC. It codes for CASSLGGEETQYF. This rearrangement joins TRBV19 to TRBJ2-5; 7 positions agree with TRBD2. Trimming removed 5 bases from V and 3 bases from J; junction bases left unmatched: 3. This CDR3 has 13 amino acids. Germline-derived CDR1 and CDR2 are LNHDA and SQIVND (reference sequence).

V usage is TRBV15 and J usage is TRBJ1-2; possibly TRBD1 for D (5 bases). The CDR3 is made up of 17 amino acids. With 1 base removed from V and 2 bases from J, the gap between germline ends came to 17 bases. Germline V lookup: CDR1 LNHNV, CDR2 YYDKDF (reference sequence). The CDR3 protein is CATSRAPSLGVNYGYTF. CDR3 nucleotides: TGTGCCACCAGCAGAGCTCCTAGTTTAGGGGTGAACTATGGCTACACCTTC. The whole variable domain, filled in from reference TRBV15 and TRBJ1-2, reads DAMVIQNPRYQVTQFGKPVTLSCSQTLNHNVMYWYQQKSSQAPKLLFHYYDKDFNNEADTPDNFQSRRPNTSFCFLDIRSPGLGDTAMYLCATSRAPSLGVNYGYTFGSGTRLTVV.

This clone showed up just a few times. V is TRBV7-2 and J is TRBJ1-2; D unresolved. Germline CDR1 SGHTA, CDR2 FQGNSA. The CDR3 is made up of 12 amino acids. The V end lost 5 bases, the J end lost 4 bases, and 8 bases lay between the germline ends. The DNA of the CDR3 is TGTGCCAGCAGCCAGGTCAGCTATGGCTACACCTTC. It encodes CASSQVSYGYTF.

The rearrangement uses TRBV2 and TRBJ2-6, with D maybe TRBD2 (5 bases). The germline V gene encodes CDR1 SNHLY and CDR2 FYNNEI. This CDR3 region has 18 residues. The V end lost 5 bases, the J end lost 0 bases, and 17 bases lay between the germline ends. This CDR3 reads CASSPRRYSLSGANVLTF. CDR3 DNA: TGTGCCAGCAGTCCGAGGAGGTATAGCCTCTCTGGGGCCAACGTCCTGACTTTC.

The chain is built from TRBV2 and TRBJ2-7; D ambiguous. V was trimmed by 3 bases and J by 6 bases, leaving 6 bases between them. The CDR3 loop spans 11 amino acids. Germline CDR1 SNHLY, CDR2 FYNNEI. CDR3 amino acids: CASSDASEQYF. The CDR3 DNA is TGTGCCAGCAGTGACGCTTCCGAGCAGTACTTC.

The chain joins TRBV11-2 to TRBJ2-6; possibly TRBD1 for D (6 bases). The CDR3 runs 16 residues. Germline CDR1 and CDR2: SGHAT and FQNNGV. The V end lost 0 bases, the J end lost 2 bases, and 8 bases lay between the germline ends. DNA of the CDR3: TGTGCCAGCAGCTTAGAAGCAGGGGCTGGGGCCAACGTCCTGACTTTC. It yields the protein CASSLEAGAGANVLTF.

This clone was seen a handful of times. J is TRBJ1-2 and V is TRBV28, with 7 bases identical to TRBD1. This CDR3 has 14 residues. The J segment lost 4 bases and the V segment lost 5 bases, leaving 7 bases of the junction unmatched. Germline V gene data show CDR1 as MDHEN and CDR2 as SYDVKM. CDR3 loop: CASSPGTVSYGYTF. CDR3 nucleotides: TGTGCCAGCAGTCCAGGGACAGTCTCCTATGGCTACACCTTC.

V is TRBV18 and J is TRBJ1-2; D is possibly TRBD1 (6 bases). Germline CDR1 reads KGHSH; CDR2 reads LQKENI. CDR3 length equals 13 residues. Between the trimmed V and J ends, which lost 4 bases and 7 bases, there was a span of 13 bases. In DNA, the CDR3 is TGTGCCAGCTCACAGGACAGATCCGGTGGCTACACCTTC. Its protein product is CASSQDRSGGYTF.

The chain joins TRBV28 to TRBJ2-5; 7 bases are a match to TRBD1. CDR1 and CDR2 from the germline V gene are MDHEN and SYDVKM. Trimming cost V 5 bases and J 1 base; bases outside gene matches: 4. The CDR3 is made up of 14 amino acids. The CDR3 DNA reads TGTGCCAGCAGTCCTCGGACAGGCCAAGAGACCCAGTACTTC. Its protein product is CASSPRTGQETQYF. Combining the CDR3 with reference TRBV28 and TRBJ2-5 gives the whole variable domain DVKVTQSSRYLVKRTGEKVFLECVQDMDHENMFWYRQDPGLGLRLIYFSYDVKMKEKGDIPEGYSVSREKKERFSLILESASTNQTSMYLCASSPRTGQETQYFGPGTRLLVL.

The sample holds one count of this clone. The rearrangement uses TRBV28 and TRBJ2-6; D perhaps matches TRBD2 (5 bases). Trimming pared 11 bases from V and 1 base from J, leaving 12 bases between. CDR1 MDHEN and CDR2 SYDVKM come from the germline V gene. CDR3 length equals 14 residues. The CDR3 region has the DNA TGTGCCGCCGGAGAGGGTTCTGGGGCCAACGTCCTGACTTTC. Encoded protein: CAAGEGSGANVLTF.